These T cell receptor beta chains were read from a single sample in a study of technical replicates of blood from a few donors. Generated by immunoSEQ multiplex PCR, the TCRdb table keeps only in-frame clones and is missing some. The sample has approximately 87,000 clones; 85% to 95% are singletons. Material: T cells isolated from PBMCs. The receptors shown here come from a human donor in good health. Each CDR3 is given with its conserved first and last residue. The D gene is left open where the match is weak. A row's size may be missing; if present it is once, few, many or a size class.

D	size	V	J	DNA	CDR3
.	.	TRBV5-4	TRBJ1-1	TGTGCCAGCAGCTCCAGGGATATGGACACTGAAGCTTTCTTT	CASSSRDMDTEAFF
TRBD2	.	TRBV6-4	TRBJ2-2	TGTGCCAGCAGTGACGGAGCGGGAGGGAACACCGGGGAGCTGTTTTTT	CASSDGAGGNTGELFF
.	.	TRBV19	TRBJ1-2	TGTGCCAGTAATAGCGGTGGCTACACCTTC	CASNSGGYTF
.	.	TRBV28	TRBJ1-2	TGTGCCAGCAGTTTTGGAGGGGCCAGTTATGGCTACACCTTC	CASSFGGASYGYTF
TRBD2	.	TRBV4-3	TRBJ2-1	TGCGCCAGCAGCCAAGATTCACTAGCGGGGAGTCAGGTGGTCCAAAACTATGAGCAGTTCTTC	CASSQDSLAGSQVVQNYEQFF
TRBD1	.	TRBV7-3	TRBJ1-2	TGTGCCAGCAGCTCTGGACAGGCCCATGGCTACACCTTC	CASSSGQAHGYTF
TRBD2	.	TRBV27	TRBJ2-1	TGTGCCAGCAGTTTAGCGAACATAGCGGGGCCCTTCAATGAGCAGTTCTTC	CASSLANIAGPFNEQFF
TRBD2	.	TRBV5-4	TRBJ2-3	TGTGCCAGCAGCTTCCCGGGACTAGCGGGTTTCACAGATACGCAGTATTTT	CASSFPGLAGFTDTQYF
.	once	TRBV4-1	TRBJ2-4	TGCGCCAGCAGCCAATACGGGTTAGCCAAAAACATTCAGTACTTC	CASSQYGLAKNIQYF
TRBD2	.	TRBV4-2	TRBJ2-1	TGTGCCAGCAGCCAGAGGGCTAGCGGGATTGTCTATGAGCAGTTCTTC	CASSQRASGIVYEQFF
.	.	TRBV21-1	TRBJ2-7	TGTGCCAGCAGCTCTGAAGGGGGCGAGCAGTACTTC	CASSSEGGEQYF
TRBD1	.	TRBV6-1	TRBJ1-2	TGTGCCAGCAGTGAACAGGTGGGACAGGGACCTTATGGCTACACCTTC	CASSEQVGQGPYGYTF
TRBD1	.	TRBV9	TRBJ2-7	TGTGCCAGCAGCGGCGGGACAGGGGGCTTCTACGAGCAGTACTTC	CASSGGTGGFYEQYF
.	.	TRBV19	TRBJ1-5	TGTGCCAGTAGGTGGGAGGGGAAGGGCCTTTATAGCAATCAGCCCCAGCATTTT	CASRWEGKGLYSNQPQHF
TRBD1	once	TRBV11-2	TRBJ1-5	TGTGCCAGCAGCGGCGGACAGGGGAATCATAATAGCAATCAGCCCCAGCATTTT	CASSGGQGNHNSNQPQHF
TRBD1	.	TRBV4-1	TRBJ1-5	TGCGCCAGCAGCTCCGGACAGGGATTATTACAGCCCCAGCATTTT	CASSSGQGLLQPQHF
TRBD1	.	TRBV5-5	TRBJ1-5	TGTGCCAGCAGCTTTGGGACAGGCTCTCAGCCCCAGCATTTT	CASSFGTGSQPQHF
TRBD2	.	TRBV19	TRBJ2-7	TGTGCCAGTAGTATGATATTGGGGGGGTTATCTGGATACGAGCAGTACTTC	CASSMILGGLSGYEQYF
TRBD2	.	TRBV30	TRBJ2-2	TGTGCCTTTGATCAGACTAGCGGGATATTAGCCGGGGAGCTGTTTTTT	CAFDQTSGILAGELFF
.	many	TRBV7-2	TRBJ1-2	TGTGCCAGCAGCTTACAGGGATCGGATGGCTACACCTTC	CASSLQGSDGYTF
TRBD2	.	TRBV28	TRBJ2-1	TGTGCCAGCAGTTTAGTGACTAGCGGGAGCTGGGAGCAGTTCTTC	CASSLVTSGSWEQFF
TRBD1	once	TRBV6-5	TRBJ2-1	TGTGCCAGCGAGGTAGGACAGGGCTACAATGAGCAGTTCTTC	CASEVGQGYNEQFF
TRBD1	.	TRBV18	TRBJ1-2	TGTGCCAGCTCACCACCAACAGGGGAAGGGGGCTACACCTTC	CASSPPTGEGGYTF
TRBD2	.	TRBV28	TRBJ2-5	TGTGCCAGCAGACCCGGGAGGGGGAATTGGGAGACCCAGTACTTC	CASRPGRGNWETQYF
.	.	TRBV19	TRBJ1-2	TGTGCCAGTAGTCAGGGCCGTTGGGGCCCCTATGGCTACACCTTC	CASSQGRWGPYGYTF
.	.	TRBV7-3	TRBJ2-1	TGTGCCAGCAGCTTGGCGGACAATGAGCAGTTCTTC	CASSLADNEQFF
.	.	TRBV7-2	TRBJ2-4	TGTGCCAGCAGCCCCCGGGCCGGGGGTAACATTCAGTACTTC	CASSPRAGGNIQYF
TRBD1	.	TRBV7-7	TRBJ2-7	TGTGCTAGCAGCTCCGGGACAGGCTCCTACGAGCAGTACTTC	CASSSGTGSYEQYF
.	once	TRBV4-1	TRBJ1-4	TGCGCCAGCAGCCACTCGCTACTCTTAAGACAGAATAATGAAAAACTGTTTTTT	CASSHSLLLRQNNEKLFF
TRBD1	.	TRBV28	TRBJ2-1	TGTGCCAGCAGACGGGGACAGCTTTACAATGAGCAGTTCTTC	CASRRGQLYNEQFF
.	.	TRBV2	TRBJ1-2	TGTGCCAGCAGAGGTGGGGCGTCTAACTATGGCTACACCTTC	CASRGGASNYGYTF
.	.	TRBV7-9	TRBJ2-2	TGTGCCAGCAGCCTTACCGGGGAGCTGTTTTTT	CASSLTGELFF
.	.	TRBV9	TRBJ2-5	TGTGCCAGCAGCGTAGTTGGAGGGGGCAAGGAGACCCAGTACTTC	CASSVVGGGKETQYF
TRBD2	.	TRBV7-9	TRBJ2-3	TGTGCCAGCAGCTTAGGACTAGCGGGAGGGGTTTTGGATACGCAGTATTTT	CASSLGLAGGVLDTQYF
TRBD2	.	TRBV2	TRBJ2-1	TGTGCCAGCAGTGCTACTCCACTAGCGGCCATCGGAGGCTCCTACAATGAGCAGTTCTTC	CASSATPLAAIGGSYNEQFF
.	.	TRBV9	TRBJ2-1	TGTGCCAGCAGCGTAGAACAAGCGGTATACAATGAGCAGTTCTTC	CASSVEQAVYNEQFF
.	.	TRBV9	TRBJ2-7	TGTGCCAGCAGCGTAGCTGGGCTGAAGGAGCAGTACTTC	CASSVAGLKEQYF
TRBD2	.	TRBV9	TRBJ2-7	TGTGCCAGCAGCGTAGCTAGTAGCGGGAGTTCCTCCTACGAGCAGTACTTC	CASSVASSGSSSYEQYF
TRBD2	.	TRBV7-6	TRBJ2-1	TGTGCCAGCAGCCGGACTAGCGGGAGGCACAATGAGCAGTTCTTC	CASSRTSGRHNEQFF
.	.	TRBV5-6	TRBJ1-5	TGTGCCAGCAGCTTGGCCGGACAGCTGTATAGCAATCAGCCCCAGCATTTT	CASSLAGQLYSNQPQHF
TRBD1	.	TRBV19	TRBJ2-1	TGTGCCAGTAGTATTATTCAGGGGGCTTACAATGAGCAGTTCTTC	CASSIIQGAYNEQFF
TRBD2	.	TRBV2	TRBJ2-1	TGTGCCACTACTAGCGGGAGGGCCATTGAGCAGTTCTTC	CATTSGRAIEQFF
.	.	TRBV30	TRBJ1-1	TGTGCCTGGAGTGTAGGGACAATGAACACTGAAGCTTTCTTT	CAWSVGTMNTEAFF
TRBD1	.	TRBV19	TRBJ2-1	TGTGCCAGTAGTCCATGGACAGGGGTGTCCTACAATGAGCAGTTCTTC	CASSPWTGVSYNEQFF
.	once	TRBV6-5	TRBJ2-1	TGTGCCAGCAGTTACTCGACTCTTTTCAATGAGCAGTTCTTC	CASSYSTLFNEQFF
TRBD1	.	TRBV5-4	TRBJ1-3	TGTGCCAGCAGCTTTTGGGACAGGGGAGTTGGAAACACCATATATTTT	CASSFWDRGVGNTIYF
.	.	TRBV2	TRBJ2-7	TGTGCCAGCAGTGAATTGGGGGGAGATTACGAGCAGTACTTC	CASSELGGDYEQYF
TRBD1	.	TRBV28	TRBJ2-1	TGTGCCAGCAGTCGGACAGGGACCTACAATGAGCAGTTCTTC	CASSRTGTYNEQFF
.	.	TRBV27	TRBJ2-3	TGTGCCAGCAGTTTATTTGGCGGTGGTACAGATACGCAGTATTTT	CASSLFGGGTDTQYF
.	.	TRBV7-8	TRBJ1-2	TGTGCCAGCAGCCTACAGGGCTACTATGGCTACACCTTC	CASSLQGYYGYTF
TRBD1	.	TRBV5-1	TRBJ2-7	TGCGCCAGCCGCAACGTCCTCAGGGGGCGCGGCGAGCAGTACTTC	CASRNVLRGRGEQYF
.	.	TRBV18	TRBJ2-7	TGTGCCAGCTCACCAGTCCGACTAGTCTACGAGCAGTACTTC	CASSPVRLVYEQYF
.	.	TRBV5-6	TRBJ2-7	TGTGCCAGCAGCCAGGGACTCCCGGGGGAGCAGTACTTC	CASSQGLPGEQYF
.	.	TRBV5-4	TRBJ1-1	TGTGCCAGCAGCTTGTTTCAGGGAAACACTGAAGCTTTCTTT	CASSLFQGNTEAFF
.	.	TRBV29-1	TRBJ2-1	TGCAGCGTTGGGCCGGGAGCCACCTACAATGAGCAGTTCTTC	CSVGPGATYNEQFF
TRBD2	.	TRBV5-5	TRBJ2-7	TGTGCCAGCAGCTTGGCAGGCGGGGGGAACGAGCAGTACTTC	CASSLAGGGNEQYF
TRBD1	once	TRBV28	TRBJ2-5	TGTGCCAGCAGGACAGGGGCGGGGATGGAGACCCAGTACTTC	CASRTGAGMETQYF
.	.	TRBV25-1	TRBJ1-1	TGTGCCAGCAGAAGGGGCACTGAAGCTTTCTTT	CASRRGTEAFF
TRBD2	.	TRBV7-8	TRBJ2-3	TGTGCCAGCAGCTTAGCTGTAGCGGGACTAAACACAGATACGCAGTATTTT	CASSLAVAGLNTDTQYF
.	.	TRBV6-5	TRBJ2-4	TGTGCCAGCAGTTACTTTGACAGTGCGGACATTCAGTACTTC	CASSYFDSADIQYF